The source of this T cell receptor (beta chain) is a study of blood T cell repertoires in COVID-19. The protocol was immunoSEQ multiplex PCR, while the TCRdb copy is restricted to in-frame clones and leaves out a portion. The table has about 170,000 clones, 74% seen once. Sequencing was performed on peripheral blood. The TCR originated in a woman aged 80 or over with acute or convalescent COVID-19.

The chain's CDR3 is CASSLGLGGSYEQYF. CDR3 DNA sequence: TGTGCCAGCAGCCTGGGACTAGGGGGTTCCTACGAGCAGTACTTC. The rearrangement uses TRBV7-9 and TRBJ2-7; 8 bases are a match to TRBD2. The V gene's germline CDR1 is SEHNR and CDR2 FQNEAQ (reference sequence). This CDR3 is 15 amino acids long. V was pared by 5 bases and J by 1 base, with 7 bases of the junction left unmatched.